The 11 T cell receptor beta chains reported below all come from one sample, sequenced in a study of vaccination effects on CD4 cells after COVID-19 (dated by TCRdb to 2021 to 2024). Their recognized antigens are unknown. Library preparation used the immunoSEQ multiplex PCR assay. In its TCRdb copy, this immuneACCESS table keeps in-frame sequences only and misses some clones. Where compared with another copy, unresolved V genes explain less than half of these, and the others have no known cause. This sample comprises about 50,000 clones, 74% of them detected only once. Together, the top ten hold about 14% of the sample. To identify antigen-specific CD4+ T cell clonotypes by their expansion, the ViraFEST assay first stimulated PBMC with viral peptide pools and then applied TCR sequencing. After about 9 days of culture, CD4+ T cells were isolated with the EasySep CD4+ T cell isolation kit. Participants received two doses of either the BNT162b2 or the mRNA-1273 mRNA SARS-CoV-2 vaccine.

Material: CD4+ T cells from PBMCs cultured with HCoV-OC43 spike peptides, obtained after COVID-19 vaccination. Explained via the paper, the cell subset or site label denotes: HCoV-OC43 spike overlapping peptide pool stimulation. The receptors were sampled from a human donor who received a COVID-19 vaccine.

This rearrangement joins TRBV18 to TRBJ2-2; TRBD2 matches at 15 bases. Germline trimming cut 6 bases from V and 5 bases from J; bases unmatched to any gene: 4. The germline V gene encodes CDR1 KGHSH and CDR2 LQKENI. The length of the CDR3 is 16 residues. CDR3 sequence reads: CASSPGTSGRTGELFF. CDR3 sequence (DNA): TGTGCCAGCTCGCCCGGGACTAGCGGGAGGACCGGGGAGCTGTTTTTT.

This rearrangement joins TRBV6-1 to TRBJ2-3; 10 positions agree with TRBD2. This CDR3 comprises 17 residues. Germline V lookup: CDR1 MNHNS, CDR2 SASEGT. The V gene end was trimmed by 1 base and the J gene end by 5 bases; junction bases not matched to a gene: 9. Written as DNA, the CDR3 is TGTGCCAGCAGTGAAGAGTGGAGCGGGGGGGATGGAGATACGCAGTATTTT. The encoded protein is CASSEEWSGGDGDTQYF.

This rearrangement joins TRBV6-6 to TRBJ1-1; D is undetermined. Germline loops: CDR1 MNHNY, CDR2 SVGAGI (reference sequence). The CDR3 sequence is 14 residues long. Trimming took off 5 bases at V and 0 bases at J, with 10 bases between the two ends. The CDR3 coding sequence is TGTGCCAGCAGTCGAGACACCATGAACACTGAAGCTTTCTTT. Protein: CASSRDTMNTEAFF.

This clone has more than one count but fewer than ten. The chain couples TRBV6-5 to TRBJ1-4; D might be TRBD1 (6 bases). V shed 7 bases and J shed 2 bases, with 11 bases lying between them. The germline gives CDR1 MNHEY, CDR2 SVGAGI. The CDR3 length is 14 residues. The chain's CDR3 is CASIAGGTNEKLFF. CDR3 sequence (DNA): TGTGCCAGCATCGCGGGGGGCACTAATGAAAAACTGTTTTTT.

The chain recombines TRBV24-1 with TRBJ2-7; 9 nucleotides line up with TRBD1. Trimming took 7 bases from V and 5 from J; bases not matched to a gene: 8. This CDR3 is built from 14 residues. Germline V gene sequence: CDR1 KGHDR, CDR2 SFDVKD. Written as DNA, the CDR3 is TGTGCCACCAGGAAGGGGACAGGGAAGAACGAGCAGTACTTC. Its translation is CATRKGTGKNEQYF.

V and J are TRBV5-6 and TRBJ1-6; the D is unclear. The germline CDR1 and CDR2 sequences are SGHDT and YYEEEE. V was trimmed by 0 bases and J by 7 bases, leaving 17 bases between them. CDR3 length equals 17 residues. The CDR3 DNA is TGTGCCAGCAGCTTGGATGTGGGAACGATCCCCAATTCACCCCTCCACTTT. It translates to CASSLDVGTIPNSPLHF.

V is TRBV6-4 and J is TRBJ1-2; tentative D call: TRBD1 (6 bases). This CDR3 comprises 12 residues. V was trimmed by 3 bases and J by 8 bases, leaving 10 bases between them. Germline V gives CDR1 MRHNA, CDR2 SNTAGT. CDR3 loop: CASSEQGGGYTF. For the CDR3, the DNA is TGTGCCAGCAGTGAACAGGGAGGCGGCTACACCTTC.

The chain carries TRBV28 and TRBJ1-2; 8 bases line up with TRBD1. Germline lookup yields CDR1 MDHEN and CDR2 SYDVKM. Unmatched junction bases numbered 6, after V lost 5 bases and J lost 1 base. The CDR3 extends over 15 amino acids. The CDR3, as DNA: TGTGCCAGCAGTATCCCAGGGGGCCTTAACTATGGCTACACCTTC. This translates into CASSIPGGLNYGYTF.

The chain carries TRBV20-1 and TRBJ1-6, with a possible D match to TRBD1 (5 bases). This CDR3 region has 13 residues. The germline V gene encodes CDR1 DFQATT and CDR2 SNEGSKA (reference sequence). V was cut by 3 bases and J by 8 bases, with 11 bases left in between. CDR3: CSASPGFDSPLHF. CDR3 sequence (DNA): TGCAGTGCTAGTCCAGGGTTCGATTCACCCCTCCACTTT.

CDR3 nucleotide sequence: TGTGCCAGCAGCCCCCAGGGAGGACGGTCCTACGAGCAGTACTTC. This translates into CASSPQGGRSYEQYF. The chain combines TRBV7-6 with TRBJ2-7, with D perhaps TRBD2 (6 bases). Germline V gene sequence: CDR1 SGHVS, CDR2 FNYEAQ. This CDR3 contains 15 residues. The V gene lost 5 bases and the J gene lost 1 base, with 15 bases spanning the gap. Complete variable domain (other parts from reference TRBV7-6 and TRBJ2-7): GAGVSQSPRYKVTKRGQDVALRCDPISGHVSLYWYRQALGQGPEFLTYFNYEAQQDKSGLPNDRFSAERPEGSISTLTIQRTEQRDSAMYRCASSPQGGRSYEQYFGPGTRLTVT.

The chain couples TRBV11-2 to TRBJ2-1, with a possible D match to TRBD1 (6 bases). V gave up 1 base and J gave up 0 bases, with 7 bases separating them. Germline lookup yields CDR1 SGHAT and CDR2 FQNNGV. The CDR3 has 15 amino acids. The DNA of the CDR3 is TGTGCCAGCAGCTTAGTCAGGGGCTCCTACAATGAGCAGTTCTTC. Translation: CASSLVRGSYNEQFF.